These 4 T cell receptor beta chains share one sample of origin, sequenced in a study of T-cell reconstitution after alpha-beta-depleted transplantation in children. Unique molecular identifiers were built into the TCRbeta library. TCRdb passed the PCR reads through MiXCR, listing each CDR3 protein once. The sample carries approximately 80,000 distinct CDR3 sequences, 13% to 15% recorded once. The source was PBMCs, mostly from graft donor cells, collected 180 days after TCRalphabeta/CD19-depleted stem cell transplant. The receptors originated from a male patient aged 2 to 10 who had a stem cell transplant for acute lymphoblastic leukemia, so the T cells may come from the graft donor.

This sequence joins TRBV4-2 and TRBJ2-7, with 7 bases that match TRBD1. CDR1 is LGHNA, CDR2 YNFKEQ, per germline. The CDR3 totals 15 residues. V was pared by 2 bases and J by 2 bases, with 6 bases of the junction left unmatched. In DNA form, the CDR3 reads TGTGCCAGCAGCCAATATGACAGGGAGACCTACGAGCAGTACTTC. Translation: CASSQYDRETYEQYF.

The V gene is TRBV10-3, the J gene TRBJ1-5; D not certain. The CDR3 sequence is 14 residues long. The germline V gene has CDR1 ENHRY and CDR2 SYGVKD. The germline V and J ends were trimmed by 4 bases and 1 base, with 8 bases remaining between them. For the CDR3, the DNA is TGTGCCATCAGTGTTTCAGGAAGCAATCAGCCCCAGCATTTT. Protein sequence: CAISVSGSNQPQHF.

The gene calls are TRBV20-1 and TRBJ2-7; D possibly matches TRBD1 or TRBD2 (5 bases each). CDR1 and CDR2 (germline): DFQATT, SNEGSKA (reference sequence). This CDR3 comprises 13 residues. The V gene lost 5 bases and the J gene lost 5 bases, with 16 bases spanning the gap. The CDR3 DNA follows: TGCAGTGCTGGGGGACCCCGGCTAAACGAGCAGTACTTC. This encodes CSAGGPRLNEQYF.

This chain links TRBV20-1 with TRBJ1-2; D gene unclear. Germline V gives CDR1 DFQATT, CDR2 SNEGSKA (reference sequence). The CDR3 runs 11 residues. Trimming left V 2 bases short and J 12 bases short, with 13 bases between. Here the CDR3 DNA reads TGCAGTGCTAGACGCGGGCCACCCGACACCTTC. Its protein product is CSARRGPPDTF.